Shown below are 31 T cell receptor beta chains from a single sample sequenced in a study of PD-L1 blockade in urothelial cancer. Time point defined: pretreatment peripheral blood. Produced via immunoSEQ multiplex PCR; TCRdb's table is partial and in-frame only. The sample has roughly 63,000 clones; 81% are singletons. The sample consisted of PBMCs, taken around atezolizumab (anti-PD-L1) treatment. These receptors were collected from an older man with urothelial cancer.

The chain joins TRBV6-6 to TRBJ1-5; D may be TRBD1 (6 bases). The CDR3 length is 14 residues. CDR1 and CDR2 from the germline V gene are MNHNY and SVGAGI (reference sequence). Deletions cut 6 bases from V and 5 bases from J, with 14 bases between. CDR3 amino acids: CASRFLGADQPQHF. In DNA form, the CDR3 reads TGTGCCAGCAGATTTTTGGGGGCTGATCAGCCCCAGCATTTT.

The V and J genes are TRBV2 and TRBJ2-1; weak D call: TRBD1 (5 bases). V gave up 4 bases and J gave up 3 bases, with 10 bases separating them. CDR3 size: 14 residues. Germline CDR1 reads SNHLY; CDR2 reads FYNNEI. CDR3 nucleotides: TGTGCCAGCAGTGGACAGACGTACTACAATGAGCAGTTCTTC. Translation gives CASSGQTYYNEQFF.

J is TRBJ2-7 and V is TRBV6-5; 9 bases fit TRBD1. Losses at the gene ends were 6 bases for V and 2 bases for J; bases not matched to a gene: 8. Germline V gene sequence: CDR1 MNHEY, CDR2 SVGAGI. The length of the CDR3 is 15 residues. The DNA for the CDR3 is TGTGCCAGCAGCCCCGACAGGGGGACAACCTACGAGCAGTACTTC. Protein product: CASSPDRGTTYEQYF.

By proportion, this clone is medium-sized. V is TRBV7-2 and J is TRBJ2-7, with TRBD2 matching 7 bases. The ends lost 5 bases at V and 6 bases at J; junction bases unmatched: 4. Germline values: CDR1 SGHTA, CDR2 FQGNSA. The CDR3 contains 12 residues. The CDR3 loop reads CASSLTSVEQYF. The CDR3, as DNA: TGTGCCAGCAGCCTCACTAGCGTCGAGCAGTACTTC.

For this clone: The junction and the germline gene differ at one end; a read error may be behind it. The genes are TRBV7-7 and TRBJ2-3, with TRBD1 matching 9 bases. The CDR3 runs 15 residues. CDR1 and CDR2 (germline): SSHAT, FNYEAQ (reference sequence). The CDR3 region is CASSLADRGTDTQYF. CDR3 bases: TGTGCTAGCAGCTTAGCGGACAGGGGAACAGATACGCAGTATTTT.

This clone was seen a few times. The chain carries TRBV5-4 and TRBJ1-1; 7 positions match TRBD1. CDR1 and CDR2 from the germline V gene are SGHNT and YYREEE (reference sequence). The V gene end was trimmed by 2 bases and the J gene end by 4 bases; junction bases not matched to a gene: 2. This CDR3 is built from 13 residues. This CDR3 reads CASSFEGATEAFF. The CDR3 nucleotides are TGTGCCAGCAGCTTTGAGGGGGCCACTGAAGCTTTCTTT.

V and J are TRBV7-8 and TRBJ2-3, with D possibly matching TRBD1 (6 bases). Germline lookup yields CDR1 SGHVS and CDR2 FQNEAQ. The V end lost 1 base, the J end lost 6 bases, and 11 bases lay between the germline ends. The CDR3 runs 14 residues. The DNA of the CDR3 is TGTGCCAGCAGCTTAGGACAGGCCGGCGATACGCAGTATTTT. The encoded protein is CASSLGQAGDTQYF.

This clone was observed a handful of times. CDR3 bases: TGTGCTAGTGGTTTGGGGAGCAGGGCCTACGAGCAGTACTTC. Translated, it gives CASGLGSRAYEQYF. The chain is built from TRBV12-5 and TRBJ2-7; possibly TRBD1 for D (5 bases). V shed 1 base and J shed 2 bases, with 9 bases lying between them. This CDR3 has 14 residues. CDR1 and CDR2 (germline): LGHNT, FRNRAP.

The chain recombines TRBV6-1 with TRBJ2-3; D is tentatively TRBD1 or TRBD2 (7 bases each). The germline V and J ends were trimmed by 10 bases and 3 bases, with 17 bases remaining between them. This CDR3 comprises 14 residues. The V gene's germline CDR1 is MNHNS and CDR2 SASEGT. In DNA, the CDR3 is TGTGCCACCAGGGGGAGGGGGAGGACAGATACGCAGTATTTT. This codes for CATRGRGRTDTQYF.

V is TRBV5-1 and J is TRBJ1-2; 7 nucleotides match TRBD1. The CDR3 consists of 13 residues. With 7 bases clipped from V and 6 bases from J, the junction kept 9 bases outside the gene matches. CDR1 is SGHRS and CDR2 is YFSETQ in the germline V gene. The CDR3 loop reads CASSERQGDGYTF. CDR3 DNA sequence: TGCGCCAGCTCAGAAAGACAGGGTGATGGCTACACCTTC.

This rearrangement joins TRBV5-8 to TRBJ1-1; 8 bases are shared with TRBD1. V was pared by 7 bases and J by 4 bases, with 12 bases of the junction left unmatched. CDR3 size: 15 residues. Per the germline V gene, CDR1 is SGHTS and CDR2 is YDEGEE. The CDR3 sequence: CASRSDRGRSTEAFF. The CDR3 DNA reads TGTGCCAGCCGATCCGACAGGGGTCGGTCCACTGAAGCTTTCTTT.

V is TRBV2 and J is TRBJ2-7; TRBD2 might be the D (5 bases). The CDR3 loop spans 15 amino acids. CDR1 SNHLY and CDR2 FYNNEI come from the germline V gene. Trimming removed 1 base at V and 3 bases at J, with 13 bases between. The CDR3 spells CASSEGLADLYEQYF. The CDR3 DNA reads as TGTGCCAGCAGTGAAGGGCTAGCAGACCTCTACGAGCAGTACTTC.

The V call is TRBV11-3, the J call TRBJ2-6, with 9 bases identical to TRBD1. There are 19 residues in the CDR3. The trim removed 5 bases at V and 0 bases at J, leaving 11 bases unmatched. Germline V gene sequence: CDR1 SGHNT, CDR2 YENEEA. The CDR3 DNA follows: TGTGCCAGCAGCCCACGGACGGGACAGGGCCTCTCTGGGGCCAACGTCCTGACTTTC. It translates to CASSPRTGQGLSGANVLTF. Based on the CDR3 plus reference TRBV11-3 and TRBJ2-6, the full variable domain is EAGVVQSPRYKIIEKKQPVAFWCNPISGHNTLYWYLQNLGQGPELLIRYENEEAVDDSQLPKDRFSAERLKGVDSTLKIQPAELGDSAVYLCASSPRTGQGLSGANVLTFGAGSRLTVL.

In this sample, this clone turned up a few times. V and J are TRBV7-8 and TRBJ1-2; 9 positions agree with TRBD1. J gave up 5 bases and V 4 bases, and 2 bases lay outside the gene matches. The germline V gene encodes CDR1 SGHVS and CDR2 FQNEAQ. The CDR3 spans 13 residues. CDR3 amino acids: CASSYRGHYGYTF. For the CDR3, the DNA is TGTGCCAGCAGCTACAGGGGGCATTATGGCTACACCTTC.

Only a few counts were recorded for this clone. V is TRBV14 and J is TRBJ2-3, with 9 bases matching TRBD2. The CDR3 has 13 residues. The V gene's germline CDR1 is SGHDN and CDR2 FVKESK. Trimming at V came to 3 bases and at J to 9 bases, leaving 4 bases not matched to a gene. For the CDR3, the DNA is TGTGCCAGCAGCCAGGGACTAGCTGGCACGCAGTATTTT. This sequence encodes CASSQGLAGTQYF.

The DNA for the CDR3 is TGCGCCAGCAGCTTGGGGGCCACGAACACCGGGGAGCTGTTTTTT. The encoded protein is CASSLGATNTGELFF. The rearrangement joins TRBV5-1 to TRBJ2-2; D is undetermined. The CDR3 sequence is 15 residues long. Germline V gene sequence: CDR1 SGHRS, CDR2 YFSETQ. V was trimmed by 0 bases and J by 0 bases, leaving 6 bases between them. Looking up the rest from reference TRBV5-1 and TRBJ2-2 gives the full variable domain: KAGVTQTPRYLIKTRGQQVTLSCSPISGHRSVSWYQQTPGQGLQFLFEYFSETQRNKGNFPGRFSGRQFSNSRSEMNVSTLELGDSALYLCASSLGATNTGELFFGEGSRLTVL.

This clone was seen a handful of times. This chain connects TRBV7-2 to TRBJ2-3, with D tentatively TRBD1 (5 bases). The ends were cut back, 5 bases at V and 9 bases at J, with 18 bases in the middle. The CDR3 loop spans 14 amino acids. Germline values: CDR1 SGHTA, CDR2 FQGNSA. CDR3 DNA sequence: TGTGCCAGCAGCCAGACAGTTACTCTCCCGACGCAGTATTTT. This gives the protein CASSQTVTLPTQYF.

V is TRBV19 and J is TRBJ2-7; TRBD2 might be the D (6 bases). The CDR3 is 13 amino acids. Per germline, CDR1 LNHDA and CDR2 SQIVND (reference sequence). V lost 5 bases and J lost 5, with 13 bases in between. The CDR3 coding sequence is TGTGCCAGTAGTCTCCGGAGGGTAGACGAGCAGTACTTC. Residues: CASSLRRVDEQYF.

CDR3 protein: CASSLEVGTGFYGYTF. CDR3 sequence (DNA): TGTGCCAGCAGCTTAGAAGTAGGGACAGGGTTCTATGGCTACACCTTC. This sequence joins TRBV7-2 and TRBJ1-2, with 9 bases lining up with TRBD1. With V trimmed by 1 base and J by 4 bases, 7 bases remained unmatched. CDR3 length: 16 amino acids. Germline V gene sequence: CDR1 SGHTA, CDR2 FQGNSA.

The chain recombines TRBV28 with TRBJ2-7, with D maybe TRBD2 (7 bases). Germline loops: CDR1 MDHEN, CDR2 SYDVKM. With 1 base removed from V and 0 bases from J, the gap between germline ends came to 13 bases. CDR3 length: 16 amino acids. CDR3 in amino acids: CASSLFAGAFSYEQYF. In DNA form, the CDR3 reads TGTGCCAGCAGTTTATTCGCGGGGGCCTTCTCCTACGAGCAGTACTTC.

V usage is TRBV10-3 and J usage is TRBJ1-1, with 8 bases fitting TRBD1. The germline CDR1 and CDR2 sequences are ENHRY and SYGVKD. The CDR3 is made up of 16 amino acids. The junction had 7 bases not matched to a gene; V was cut back by 3 bases and J by 1 base. CDR3 in DNA: TGTGCCATCAGTGACCCCCCCGGGACAGGGAACACTGAAGCTTTCTTT. This translates into CAISDPPGTGNTEAFF.

The CDR3 region is CASNRGGASADTQYF. The CDR3 DNA sequence: TGTGCCAGCAACCGCGGGGGGGCCTCCGCAGATACGCAGTATTTT. The chain links TRBV7-2 to TRBJ2-3; 9 bases match TRBD2. Germline loops: CDR1 SGHTA, CDR2 FQGNSA. This CDR3 region has 15 residues. Trimming took 7 bases from V and 4 from J; bases not matched to a gene: 9.

V usage is TRBV5-6 and J usage is TRBJ2-5; 8 nucleotides match TRBD2. V gave up 4 bases and J gave up 4 bases; unmatched junction bases: 6. Germline V lookup: CDR1 SGHDT, CDR2 YYEEEE. CDR3 length: 14 amino acids. The CDR3 region has the DNA TGTGCCAGCAGCACAGCGGGAGTTAGAGAGACCCAGTACTTC. It translates to CASSTAGVRETQYF.

This rearrangement joins TRBV2 to TRBJ2-7; perhaps TRBD1 as D (6 bases). V was cut by 4 bases and J by 3 bases, with 19 bases left in between. Germline values: CDR1 SNHLY, CDR2 FYNNEI. This CDR3 has 16 residues. In nucleotides, the CDR3 is TGTGCCAGCAGTGGGGGCCGTACAGGGAACGGCTACGAGCAGTACTTC. Amino acids: CASSGGRTGNGYEQYF.

The chain combines TRBV9 with TRBJ2-3; TRBD2 agrees at 10 bases. Germline V gives CDR1 SGDLS, CDR2 YYNGEE. With 3 bases clipped from V and 1 base from J, the junction kept 2 bases outside the gene matches. CDR3 length: 15 residues. The CDR3 coding sequence is TGTGCCAGCAGCGCCGGGACTAGCGGCACAGATACGCAGTATTTT. Its protein is CASSAGTSGTDTQYF.

The chain joins TRBV10-3 to TRBJ1-5; TRBD1 agrees at 9 bases. Looked up from germline, CDR1 is ENHRY and CDR2 is SYGVKD. This CDR3 region has 16 residues. The V segment lost 3 bases and the J segment 7 bases; nucleotides outside the gene matches: 10. CDR3 protein: CAISDPDRGAGQPQHF. Here the CDR3 DNA reads TGTGCCATCAGTGATCCGGACAGGGGAGCGGGACAGCCCCAGCATTTT.

This chain connects TRBV21-1 to TRBJ2-5; whether TRBD2, the table's D call, matches the DNA was not checked. TRBV21-1 represents a pseudogene. The CDR3 runs to 17 residues. CDR3 coding DNA: TGTGCCAGCAGCAAACCCCTTATAGCGGGATGGCAAGAGACCCAGTACTTC. Amino acid sequence: CASSKPLIAGWQETQYF.

The chain recombines TRBV2 with TRBJ1-2; weak D call: TRBD1 (6 bases). The CDR3 contains 18 residues. The V end was cut by 4 bases, the J end by 0 bases, with 21 bases between. CDR1 is SNHLY and CDR2 is FYNNEI in the germline V gene. CDR3: CASSAGEGRLSSNYGYTF. CDR3 bases: TGTGCCAGCAGTGCAGGGGAGGGGCGACTCTCCTCTAACTATGGCTACACCTTC.

This chain connects TRBV19 to TRBJ1-5; D is unresolved. Trimming left V 1 base short and J 4 bases short, with 8 bases between. The CDR3 extends over 14 amino acids. Germline-derived CDR1 and CDR2 are LNHDA and SQIVND (reference sequence). CDR3 residues: CASSIVALNQPQHF. The CDR3 DNA reads TGTGCCAGTAGTATAGTTGCGTTGAATCAGCCCCAGCATTTT.

This clone was seen only a few times. The V and J genes are TRBV2 and TRBJ2-5, with 9 bases matching TRBD1. V was pared by 3 bases and J by 4 bases, with 9 bases of the junction left unmatched. CDR1 and CDR2 from the germline V gene are SNHLY and FYNNEI. This CDR3 has 16 residues. Written as DNA, the CDR3 is TGTGCCAGCAGTGAGCTAGGACAGGGGTTGTCAGAGACCCAGTACTTC. Residues: CASSELGQGLSETQYF.

This chain joins TRBV7-3 and TRBJ2-2; 8 bases agree with TRBD2. This CDR3 region has 19 residues. Germline CDR1 SGHTA, CDR2 FQGTGA. Trimming removed 2 bases from V and 3 bases from J; junction bases left unmatched: 14. CDR3 residues: CASSLGLAGYEGDTGELFF. Here the CDR3 DNA reads TGTGCCAGCAGCTTAGGTCTAGCGGGCTACGAGGGGGACACCGGGGAGCTGTTTTTT.